This is a list of T cell receptor beta chains from one sample in a study of high-grade serous ovarian cancer treatment subgroups. The method was immunoSEQ multiplex PCR; TCRdb's version includes in-frame clones alone and lacks a portion of them. This table holds 15,000 to 20,000 clones, approximately 77% found once. The sequenced material came from tumor tissue. The receptors come from a human donor with high-grade serous ovarian cancer. CDR3s include the opening cysteine and the closing phenylalanine or tryptophan. The D gene is left open where the match is weak. Some rows mark clone size as missing; the rest say once, few, many or name a class of expanded clone.

V	J	size	D	length	DNA	CDR3
TRBV29-1	TRBJ1-1	NA	NA	10	TGCAGCGTTGAGCAGGGTGAAGCTTTCTTT	CSVEQGEAFF
TRBV7-9	TRBJ2-7	once	TRBD2	16	TGTGCCAGCAGCAGTGGGACTAGCGGGAGATTAAACGAGCAGTACTTC	CASSSGTSGRLNEQYF
TRBV7-9	TRBJ2-7	NA	TRBD1	14	TGTGCCAGCAGCTACCGGGACAGGGGTTACGAGCAGTACTTC	CASSYRDRGYEQYF
TRBV9	TRBJ2-1	NA	NA	19	TGTGCCAGCAGCGTGAGTACCCCTCGGGGAGCGGAGGCCTACAATGAGCAGTTCTTC	CASSVSTPRGAEAYNEQFF
TRBV9	TRBJ1-4	NA	TRBD1	15	TGTGCCAGCAGCGTAAGGGAGGGACAGAACGAAAAACTGTTTTTT	CASSVREGQNEKLFF
TRBV29-1	TRBJ2-5	few	NA	13	TGCAGCGTTCCCCGAGGGGGACGGGAGACCCAGTACTTC	CSVPRGGRETQYF
TRBV6-5	TRBJ2-7	NA	NA	15	TGTGCCAGCAGTTACTCGTCAAACGGGGGATACGAGCAGTACTTC	CASSYSSNGGYEQYF
TRBV7-9	TRBJ2-1	NA	TRBD2	17	TGTGCCAGCAGCTTAGTCCTAGCGGGAGGATTTTACAATGAGCAGTTCTTC	CASSLVLAGGFYNEQFF
TRBV21-1	TRBJ2-1	few	NA	15	TGTGCCAGCAGCTTCCGGCAGAGGGATTACAATGAGCAGTTCTTC	CASSFRQRDYNEQFF
TRBV25-1	TRBJ2-1	NA	NA	12	TGTGCCAGCAGTGGGATTTACAATGAGCAGTTCTTC	CASSGIYNEQFF
TRBV5-6	TRBJ1-5	NA	NA	16	TGTGCCAGCAGCCTTGGGGGGGGCTATAGCAATCAGCCCCAGCATTTT	CASSLGGGYSNQPQHF
TRBV7-9	TRBJ1-5	NA	NA	13	TGTGCCAGCAGCCCCAGCGGGACCCAGCCCCAGCATTTT	CASSPSGTQPQHF
TRBV4-1	TRBJ1-5	few	NA	16	TGCGCCAGCAGCCAAGATTTAGGGGTTTTCAATCAGCCCCAGCATTTT	CASSQDLGVFNQPQHF
TRBV7-2	TRBJ1-5	once	NA	15	TGTGCCAGCAGCCGCGGGGCATTAGTTGCTCAGCCCCAGCATTTT	CASSRGALVAQPQHF
TRBV5-1	TRBJ1-1	NA	NA	11	TGCGCCAGCAGCTTGGGAACTGAAGCTTTCTTT	CASSLGTEAFF
TRBV29-1	TRBJ2-7	once	NA	12	TGCAGCGTTGAGTCGAGCTCCTACGAGCAGTACTTC	CSVESSSYEQYF
TRBV7-2	TRBJ2-5	NA	TRBD2	16	TGTGCCAGCAGCCTCTCGGGGGGGCTGCTCCAAGAGACCCAGTACTTC	CASSLSGGLLQETQYF
TRBV7-2	TRBJ2-1	NA	NA	15	TGTGCCAGCAGCTTTATTATCGGACCGATCTATGAGCAGTTCTTC	CASSFIIGPIYEQFF
TRBV6-5	TRBJ2-5	few	NA	15	TGTGCCAGCAGTTACTCGACGGCGGACCAAGAGACCCAGTACTTC	CASSYSTADQETQYF
TRBV29-1	TRBJ1-1	few	NA	12	TGCAGCGTTGTAGGGATGAACACTGAAGCTTTCTTT	CSVVGMNTEAFF
TRBV7-9	TRBJ1-2	few	NA	13	TGTGCCAGCAGCCCAGCCGGGACGGATGGCTACACCTTC	CASSPAGTDGYTF
TRBV20-1	TRBJ1-4	NA	NA	11	TGCAGTGCTAGAGATTGGGAAAAACTGTTTTTT	CSARDWEKLFF
TRBV7-9	TRBJ2-2	NA	NA	13	TGTGCCAGCAGCGTTGGGACGGCCGGGGAGCTGTTTTTT	CASSVGTAGELFF
TRBV7-2	TRBJ2-7	NA	NA	12	TGTGCCAGCAGCGGGGGTGGGGCCGAGCAGTACTTC	CASSGGGAEQYF
TRBV19	TRBJ2-6	NA	NA	17	TGTGCCAGTAGTATTAGGACAGCTAGCTCTGGGGCCAACGTCCTGACTTTC	CASSIRTASSGANVLTF
TRBV5-8	TRBJ1-5	NA	TRBD1	15	TGTGCCAGCAGCTTACAGGGGGAGAGCAATCAGCCCCAGCATTTT	CASSLQGESNQPQHF
TRBV2	TRBJ2-5	few	NA	12	TGTGCCAGCAGTGAAGCAAGAGAGACCCAGTACTTC	CASSEARETQYF
TRBV27	TRBJ1-2	NA	NA	14	TGTGCCAGCAGTTTCGGGGGTGGAAACTATGGCTACACCTTC	CASSFGGGNYGYTF
TRBV29-1	TRBJ2-7	NA	NA	12	TGCACCGCAGGGAATATCGGCTACGAGCAGTACTTC	CTAGNIGYEQYF
TRBV18	TRBJ2-1	once	NA	13	TGTGCCAGCTCACCAGGTATCTACAATGAGCAGTTCTTC	CASSPGIYNEQFF
TRBV19	TRBJ2-1	NA	TRBD1	14	TGTGCCAGTAGTTTCTGGACAGGATACAATGAGCAGTTCTTC	CASSFWTGYNEQFF
TRBV19	TRBJ2-3	NA	TRBD2	16	TGTGCCAGTAGCCGGGGAGGGGCTCCTAGAGCAGATACGCAGTATTTT	CASSRGGAPRADTQYF
TRBV18	TRBJ2-7	NA	NA	11	TGTGCCAGCTCATCCTCCTACGAGCAGTACTTC	CASSSSYEQYF
TRBV29-1	TRBJ2-1	NA	NA	14	TGCAGCGTTGAAGAAAGGCAGCAATACAATGAGCAGTTCTTC	CSVEERQQYNEQFF
TRBV7-9	TRBJ2-7	once	NA	14	TGTGCCAGCACAAGCGGGTCCCTTTCCTACGAGCAGTACTTC	CASTSGSLSYEQYF
TRBV6-1	TRBJ2-3	NA	TRBD2	14	TGTGCCACCAGGACTGCGGGGGGCACAGATACGCAGTATTTT	CATRTAGGTDTQYF
TRBV5-1	TRBJ1-1	NA	NA	14	TGCGCCAGCAGCTTGGAGGGAGGGAGCACTGAAGCTTTCTTT	CASSLEGGSTEAFF
TRBV5-4	TRBJ2-5	NA	NA	13	TGTGCCAGCAGCTTGCAGGGAGGCGAGACCCAGTACTTC	CASSLQGGETQYF
TRBV7-2	TRBJ2-6	NA	NA	16	TGTGCCAGCAGCTTAGACAGGGCGTCTGGGGCCAACGTCCTGACTTTC	CASSLDRASGANVLTF
TRBV6-6	TRBJ2-7	NA	TRBD1	13	TGTGCCAGCAGGACAGGGGGCATGGACGAGCAGTACTTC	CASRTGGMDEQYF
TRBV5-1	TRBJ2-1	once	NA	15	TGCGCCAGCAGCTTGGGTCAGGGCTTGGGGAATGAGCAGTTCTTC	CASSLGQGLGNEQFF